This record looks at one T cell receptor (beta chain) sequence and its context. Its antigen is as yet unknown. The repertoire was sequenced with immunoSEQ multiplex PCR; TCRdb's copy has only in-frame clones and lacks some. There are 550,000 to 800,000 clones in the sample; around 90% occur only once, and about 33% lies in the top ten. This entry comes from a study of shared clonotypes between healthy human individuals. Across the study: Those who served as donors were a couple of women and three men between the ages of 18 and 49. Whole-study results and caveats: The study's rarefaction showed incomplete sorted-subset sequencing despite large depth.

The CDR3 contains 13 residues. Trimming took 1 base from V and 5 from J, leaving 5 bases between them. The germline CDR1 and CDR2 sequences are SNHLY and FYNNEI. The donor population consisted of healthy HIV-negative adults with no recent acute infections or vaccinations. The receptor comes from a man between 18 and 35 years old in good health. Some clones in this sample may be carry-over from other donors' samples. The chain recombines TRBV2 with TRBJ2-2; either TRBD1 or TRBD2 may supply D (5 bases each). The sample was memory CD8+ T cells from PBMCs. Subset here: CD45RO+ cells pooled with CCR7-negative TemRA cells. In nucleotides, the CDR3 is TGTGCCAGCAGTGAAGGGGGGACCGGGGAGCTGTTTTTT. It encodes CASSEGGTGELFF.